This T cell receptor beta chain is drawn from a study of T-cell reconstitution after alpha-beta-depleted transplantation in children. Unique molecular identifiers were incorporated when the TCRbeta library was constructed. TCRdb called the PCR reads again in MiXCR, with one record for every CDR3 protein. This sample yields a few hundred thousand distinct CDR3 sequences, of which roughly 21% are seen a single time; 3% to 4.5% belongs to the top ten. The germline V gene encodes CDR1 MDHEN and CDR2 SYDVKM. The CDR3 extends over 16 amino acids. V was trimmed by 4 bases and J by 7 bases, leaving 20 bases between them. This clonotype was observed a single time.

The rearrangement uses TRBV28 and TRBJ2-1, with D possibly TRBD2 on 5 matching bases. This receptor was taken from a human donor who donated a stem cell graft to a child with acute myeloid leukemia. Sequenced here: PBMCs from the stem cell graft donor, sampled from the stem cell graft. CDR3 sequence: CASSSPASGERNEQFF. CDR3 sequence (DNA): TGTGCCAGCAGTTCCCCGGCAAGCGGCGAGCGGAATGAGCAGTTCTTC. Using reference TRBV28 and TRBJ2-1 for the parts outside the CDR3, the full variable domain is DVKVTQSSRYLVKRTGEKVFLECVQDMDHENMFWYRQDPGLGLRLIYFSYDVKMKEKGDIPEGYSVSREKKERFSLILESASTNQTSMYLCASSSPASGERNEQFFGPGTRLTVL.